Sequencing of this T cell receptor (beta chain) was carried out in a study of shared clonotypes between healthy human individuals (dated by TCRdb to the early 2020s). About the full investigation: The cohort comprised two women and a few men aged 18 to 49 years. Each donor's leukapheresis produced roughly between roughly 0.85 and 9 billion PBMCs. The study deeply sequenced blood TCR repertoires of roughly five healthy adults to estimate repertoire size and the extent of clonotype sharing between individuals. To increase sequencing depth and limit assay-specific biases, TCR repertoire library preparation and sequencing were carried out by different laboratories using diverse techniques.

Overall study outcomes, separate from this receptor: The genetic and exposure-history diversity represented was limited by the small number of donors. Only blood was sampled, and tissue TCR repertoires likely differ from those in blood. Pairwise subsampling led to the expectation that sequencing depth would affect the degree of clonotype sharing among donors.

Reading from cysteine to phenylalanine, the CDR3 counts 14 amino acids. Here the CDR3 DNA is all that survives: 42 bases in frame from base 1. CDR1 and CDR2 were assigned from the germline V gene (reference sequence) as GTSNPN and SVGIG. Trimming costs V 6 bases and J 0 bases, and their ends lie 14 bases apart. Using the deep immunoSEQ assay, multiplex PCR amplified TCR CDR3 regions from genomic DNA. For each cell subset, the extracted genomic DNA was distributed evenly across all wells of several immunoSEQ 96-well plates, and each plate served as one replicate. For unsorted PBMC, each replicate PCR was loaded with approximately 300 ng genomic DNA, equivalent to roughly 33,000 T cell genomes. Ten immunoSEQ deep assay plates were used to sequence the unsorted PBMC genomic DNA. Purified libraries were measured with a Qubit 3.0 fluorometer, size-checked on a Bioanalyzer 2100, and measured again with the KAPA Library Quantification kit. A separate single-read 150-cycle Illumina NextSeq 550 flow cell was used to sequence each immunoSEQ 96-well plate. In the original analysis: Because only junctional sequences without quality scores were contained in the immunoSEQ output, filtering matching that applied to full-length reads could not be performed. Sequences were annotated with PyIR, a Python wrapper for IgBLAST v1.9, using IMGT germline references to assign V/J genes and CDR3. Reads with weak V/J assignments (E-value above 1e-6), missing CDR3, stop codons, out-of-frame junctions, or ambiguous translated residues were removed. A V3J clonotype was defined by an identical inferred V gene, J gene, and CDR3 amino acid sequence. Percentage overlap between repertoires was calculated by dividing the number of shared unique clonotypes by the size of the smaller repertoire. Three approaches were used to assess repertoire richness: RTK rarefaction, the Chao1 estimator, and Recon v2.1 estimates of unobserved clonotypes. The table was pulled from immuneACCESS by TCRdb, which kept in-frame rearrangements only. Such tables lose some clones; where checked, under half of the loss comes from unresolved V genes, and the rest has no known cause. V, J and clone size reflect that table, while D and trimming were determined from the DNA. This sample comprises 530,000 or so clones, 60% to 80% of them detected only once. The ten most abundant clones make up approximately 12% of the sample.

The donors were healthy, HIV-negative adults with no recently reported acute infections or vaccinations. Every donor was a Caucasian adult living in Nashville, Tennessee, USA. For unsorted samples, 96 million or so PBMCs were counted, and genomic DNA was extracted using the QIAamp DNA Blood Mini kit. After blood collection by leukapheresis, PBMCs were isolated using Ficoll-Histopaque density gradient centrifugation and then cryopreserved in the vapor phase of liquid nitrogen. Regarding this clone: Its antigen target is currently unknown. Nothing much larger sits one base from this clone, and base qualities are not available.

In this chain, TRBV30 is recombined with TRBJ1-1; perhaps TRBD1 is the D gene, with 5 bases matching. The source material was PBMCs. The source is a woman aged 40 to 50 in good health. Some clones in this sample may be carry-over from other donors' samples. For the CDR3, the sequence is CACKGDTVNTEAFF. The DNA reads as follows: TGTGCCTGCAAAGGGGATACAGTGAACACTGAAGCTTTCTTT.